This is a list of T cell receptor beta chains from one sample in a study of patients and donors after allogeneic stem cell transplantation. TCRdb reprocessed the RT-PCR reads with MiXCR, giving one entry per CDR3 protein. The sample includes 70,000 to 75,000 distinct CDR3 sequences, approximately 25% seen only once; the top ten take about 26%. The sequencing sample was made of blood, either unsorted or a sorted T cell fraction (not recorded which). The receptors were sampled from a human donor who was either an allogeneic HSCT recipient or a stem cell or donor lymphocyte infusion donor (not recorded which). It is not recorded whose cells these are; they may come from a transplant donor. Each CDR3 is given with its conserved first and last residue. The order of the fields is V gene, D gene, clone size, J gene, CDR3 protein, CDR3 DNA. The D gene is left open where the match is weak. For some rows the clone size is stated as once, few or many, or as a class when expanded; others skip it.

v_call: TRBV6-1
d_call: -
clone_size: few
j_call: TRBJ2-5
cdr3_aa: CASRAGLQETQYF
cdr3_nt: TGTGCCAGCAGGGCGGGCCTACAAGAGACCCAGTACTTC

v_call: TRBV11-2
d_call: TRBD1
clone_size: -
j_call: TRBJ2-2
cdr3_aa: CASSTDRGTGELFF
cdr3_nt: TGTGCCAGCAGCACGGACAGGGGGACCGGGGAGCTGTTTTTT

v_call: TRBV27
d_call: TRBD2
clone_size: -
j_call: TRBJ2-1
cdr3_aa: CASRVLGVAGPEHEQFF
cdr3_nt: TGTGCCAGCAGGGTCCTAGGGGTAGCGGGACCCGAACATGAGCAGTTCTTC

v_call: TRBV7-9
d_call: -
clone_size: -
j_call: TRBJ2-3
cdr3_aa: CASSLEGGWGDTQYF
cdr3_nt: TGTGCCAGCAGCTTAGAGGGCGGATGGGGAGATACGCAGTATTTT

v_call: TRBV12-3/TRBV12-4
d_call: TRBD1
clone_size: few
j_call: TRBJ1-4
cdr3_aa: CASSDTGVATNEKLFF
cdr3_nt: TGTGCCAGCAGCGACACAGGGGTCGCAACTAATGAAAAACTGTTTTTT

v_call: TRBV7-2
d_call: TRBD2
clone_size: -
j_call: TRBJ2-3
cdr3_aa: CASSHRLAGDLSTDTQYF
cdr3_nt: TGTGCCAGCAGCCACCGACTAGCGGGAGATTTAAGCACAGATACGCAGTATTTT

v_call: TRBV10-3
d_call: -
clone_size: few
j_call: TRBJ2-1
cdr3_aa: CAISAGSQFGPGNEQFF
cdr3_nt: TGTGCCATCAGTGCCGGGAGCCAGTTTGGTCCGGGGAATGAGCAGTTCTTC

v_call: TRBV7-9
d_call: -
clone_size: -
j_call: TRBJ1-4
cdr3_aa: CASSLARVTNEKLFF
cdr3_nt: TGTGCCAGCAGCTTAGCGAGGGTGACTAATGAAAAACTGTTTTTT

v_call: TRBV5-5
d_call: -
clone_size: many
j_call: TRBJ1-6
cdr3_aa: CASTVGTHSPLHF
cdr3_nt: TGTGCCAGCACCGTCGGGACCCATTCACCCCTCCACTTT

v_call: TRBV9
d_call: -
clone_size: -
j_call: TRBJ1-2
cdr3_aa: CASSASALNYGYTF
cdr3_nt: TGTGCCAGCAGCGCGAGTGCCCTAAACTATGGCTACACCTTC

v_call: TRBV12-3/TRBV12-4
d_call: -
clone_size: -
j_call: TRBJ1-1
cdr3_aa: CASSFGRLLNTEAFF
cdr3_nt: TGTGCCAGCAGTTTCGGCAGACTTCTGAACACTGAAGCTTTCTTT

v_call: TRBV7-9
d_call: TRBD2
clone_size: -
j_call: TRBJ2-7
cdr3_aa: CASSLAGTSTYEQYF
cdr3_nt: TGTGCCAGCAGCTTAGCGGGGACTAGCACCTACGAGCAGTACTTC

v_call: TRBV7-9
d_call: -
clone_size: -
j_call: TRBJ2-1
cdr3_aa: CASSLGPFSNEQFF
cdr3_nt: TGTGCCAGCAGCTTAGGTCCCTTTAGTAATGAGCAGTTCTTC

v_call: TRBV11-3
d_call: TRBD1
clone_size: few
j_call: TRBJ2-1
cdr3_aa: CASSWQGAYNEQFF
cdr3_nt: TGTGCCAGCAGCTGGCAGGGGGCTTACAATGAGCAGTTCTTC

v_call: TRBV5-1
d_call: -
clone_size: -
j_call: TRBJ2-1
cdr3_aa: CASSLERNEQFF
cdr3_nt: TGCGCCAGCAGCTTGGAAAGGAATGAGCAGTTCTTC

v_call: TRBV20-1
d_call: TRBD2
clone_size: -
j_call: TRBJ2-7
cdr3_aa: CSARDPSGGVLEQYF
cdr3_nt: TGCAGTGCTAGAGATCCTAGCGGGGGGGTTCTGGAGCAGTACTTC

v_call: TRBV7-8
d_call: -
clone_size: few
j_call: TRBJ1-5
cdr3_aa: CASSATEDNQPQHF
cdr3_nt: TGTGCCAGCAGCGCGACAGAGGACAATCAGCCCCAGCATTTT

v_call: TRBV10-3
d_call: -
clone_size: few
j_call: TRBJ2-1
cdr3_aa: CAISDPPKGYRAYNEQFF
cdr3_nt: TGTGCCATCAGTGACCCCCCGAAGGGGTACAGGGCCTACAATGAGCAGTTCTTC

v_call: TRBV24-1
d_call: -
clone_size: -
j_call: TRBJ2-3
cdr3_aa: CATSDLDSPTDTQYF
cdr3_nt: TGTGCCACCAGTGATTTGGACAGCCCCACAGATACGCAGTATTTT

v_call: TRBV6-5
d_call: TRBD1
clone_size: -
j_call: TRBJ2-7
cdr3_aa: CASSYSTGGDEQYF
cdr3_nt: TGTGCCAGCAGTTACTCAACAGGGGGCGACGAGCAGTACTTC

v_call: TRBV4-1
d_call: TRBD1
clone_size: -
j_call: TRBJ1-4
cdr3_aa: CASSQWTGSEKLFF
cdr3_nt: TGCGCCAGCAGCCAGTGGACAGGGAGTGAAAAACTGTTTTTT

v_call: TRBV29-1
d_call: -
clone_size: -
j_call: TRBJ2-3
cdr3_aa: CSVETANYGDTQYF
cdr3_nt: TGCAGCGTTGAAACGGCCAACTATGGGGATACGCAGTATTTT

v_call: TRBV5-1
d_call: -
clone_size: few
j_call: TRBJ2-2
cdr3_aa: CASSKEGHTGELFF
cdr3_nt: TGCGCCAGCAGCAAGGAGGGGCACACCGGGGAGCTGTTTTTT

v_call: TRBV11-2
d_call: -
clone_size: few
j_call: TRBJ2-1
cdr3_aa: CASSNEGEQFF
cdr3_nt: TGTGCCAGCAGCAATGAGGGTGAGCAGTTCTTC

v_call: TRBV3-1
d_call: TRBD1
clone_size: many
j_call: TRBJ1-5
cdr3_aa: CASSQDREGQPQHF
cdr3_nt: TGTGCCAGCAGCCAGGACAGGGAAGGTCAGCCCCAGCATTTT

v_call: TRBV20-1
d_call: TRBD2
clone_size: -
j_call: TRBJ2-7
cdr3_aa: CSASGRLAGAYEQYF
cdr3_nt: TGCAGTGCTAGTGGGCGACTAGCGGGGGCCTACGAGCAGTACTTC

v_call: TRBV12-3/TRBV12-4
d_call: -
clone_size: few
j_call: TRBJ1-2
cdr3_aa: CASTYRQGGGGYTF
cdr3_nt: TGTGCCAGCACCTATCGCCAGGGCGGCGGTGGCTACACCTTC

v_call: TRBV20-1
d_call: -
clone_size: -
j_call: TRBJ2-1
cdr3_aa: CSASGIFPPNEQFF
cdr3_nt: TGCAGTGCTAGCGGGATATTCCCCCCCAATGAGCAGTTCTTC

v_call: TRBV20-1
d_call: TRBD2
clone_size: -
j_call: TRBJ2-7
cdr3_aa: CSAILGGGGPYEQYF
cdr3_nt: TGCAGTGCTATTCTCGGTGGGGGAGGGCCTTACGAGCAGTACTTC

v_call: TRBV19
d_call: -
clone_size: -
j_call: TRBJ2-7
cdr3_aa: CASSMAGDSSYEQYF
cdr3_nt: TGTGCCAGTAGTATGGCAGGTGACAGCTCCTACGAGCAGTACTTC

v_call: TRBV5-1
d_call: TRBD1
clone_size: few
j_call: TRBJ2-2
cdr3_aa: CASSLFGQGNTGELFF
cdr3_nt: TGCGCCAGCAGCTTGTTCGGACAGGGCAACACCGGGGAGCTGTTTTTT

v_call: TRBV27
d_call: -
clone_size: few
j_call: TRBJ2-3
cdr3_aa: CASSLLFAQGTDTQYF
cdr3_nt: TGTGCCAGCAGTTTATTGTTCGCCCAGGGGACAGATACGCAGTATTTT

v_call: TRBV7-3
d_call: -
clone_size: -
j_call: TRBJ2-5
cdr3_aa: CASSLNQGETQYF
cdr3_nt: TGTGCCAGCAGCTTAAACCAGGGAGAGACCCAGTACTTC

v_call: TRBV6-2/TRBV6-3
d_call: -
clone_size: -
j_call: TRBJ2-7
cdr3_aa: CALRRAGSKADEQYF
cdr3_nt: TGTGCCCTACGGAGGGCAGGATCGAAAGCGGACGAGCAGTACTTC

v_call: TRBV7-9
d_call: -
clone_size: -
j_call: TRBJ2-7
cdr3_aa: CASSLWLDEQYF
cdr3_nt: TGTGCCAGCAGCTTATGGCTGGACGAGCAGTACTTC

v_call: TRBV5-1
d_call: -
clone_size: -
j_call: TRBJ2-7
cdr3_aa: CASSFDSQETYEQYF
cdr3_nt: TGCGCCAGCAGCTTTGATTCGCAGGAAACCTACGAGCAGTACTTC

v_call: TRBV10-3
d_call: TRBD1
clone_size: many
j_call: TRBJ1-1
cdr3_aa: CAISGTGGPTEAFF
cdr3_nt: TGTGCCATCAGTGGGACAGGGGGACCCACTGAAGCTTTCTTT

v_call: TRBV14
d_call: -
clone_size: many
j_call: TRBJ1-3
cdr3_aa: CASSLARGRGNTIYF
cdr3_nt: TGTGCCAGCAGCCTCGCAAGGGGCCGTGGAAACACCATATATTTT

v_call: TRBV29-1
d_call: -
clone_size: few
j_call: TRBJ2-3
cdr3_aa: CSVAGLERDTQYF
cdr3_nt: TGCAGCGTTGCGGGCCTGGAACGGGATACGCAGTATTTT

v_call: TRBV24-1
d_call: -
clone_size: -
j_call: TRBJ2-6
cdr3_aa: CATNYRNSTSGANVLTF
cdr3_nt: TGTGCCACCAATTACAGGAATTCCACCTCTGGGGCCAACGTCCTGACTTTC

v_call: TRBV11-2
d_call: -
clone_size: few
j_call: TRBJ2-5
cdr3_aa: CASSLDEWVRETQYF
cdr3_nt: TGTGCCAGCAGCTTAGATGAGTGGGTACGGGAGACCCAGTACTTC

v_call: TRBV27
d_call: -
clone_size: few
j_call: TRBJ2-7
cdr3_aa: CASSFSQNSYEQYF
cdr3_nt: TGTGCCAGCAGTTTTAGTCAGAACTCCTACGAGCAGTACTTC

v_call: TRBV7-2
d_call: TRBD1
clone_size: -
j_call: TRBJ1-3
cdr3_aa: CASSWRGQGAGNTIYF
cdr3_nt: TGTGCCAGCAGCTGGCGCGGACAGGGGGCTGGAAACACCATATATTTT

v_call: TRBV20-1
d_call: TRBD1
clone_size: few
j_call: TRBJ1-1
cdr3_aa: CSARSHWTGTLNTEAFF
cdr3_nt: TGCAGTGCCAGGTCACATTGGACAGGGACGCTGAACACTGAAGCTTTCTTT

v_call: TRBV3-1
d_call: TRBD1
clone_size: many
j_call: TRBJ1-2
cdr3_aa: CASSQARDSYGYTF
cdr3_nt: TGTGCCAGCAGCCAGGCCCGGGACAGCTATGGCTACACCTTC

v_call: TRBV27
d_call: TRBD1
clone_size: -
j_call: TRBJ1-2
cdr3_aa: CASSLSRGRLDYGYTF
cdr3_nt: TGTGCCAGCAGTCTCAGCAGGGGGCGCTTGGACTATGGCTACACCTTC

v_call: TRBV7-9
d_call: -
clone_size: few
j_call: TRBJ2-3
cdr3_aa: CASSADTQYF
cdr3_nt: TGTGCCAGCAGCGCCGATACGCAGTATTTT

v_call: TRBV7-9
d_call: TRBD2
clone_size: -
j_call: TRBJ2-7
cdr3_aa: CASSFFSGSWDEQYF
cdr3_nt: TGTGCCAGCAGCTTTTTTAGCGGGAGCTGGGACGAGCAGTACTTC

v_call: TRBV20-1
d_call: -
clone_size: -
j_call: TRBJ1-1
cdr3_aa: CSARDGSNLNTEAFF
cdr3_nt: TGCAGTGCTAGAGACGGGTCGAACCTGAACACTGAAGCTTTCTTT

v_call: TRBV20-1
d_call: TRBD2
clone_size: -
j_call: TRBJ2-1
cdr3_aa: CSARDLAGETYNEQFF
cdr3_nt: TGCAGTGCTAGAGATCTAGCGGGGGAGACCTACAATGAGCAGTTCTTC

v_call: TRBV5-1
d_call: -
clone_size: -
j_call: TRBJ1-1
cdr3_aa: CASSLDRSVRAFF
cdr3_nt: TGCGCCAGCAGCTTAGACAGATCCGTGAGAGCTTTCTTT

v_call: TRBV27
d_call: -
clone_size: few
j_call: TRBJ2-1
cdr3_aa: CASSLWDNYNEQFF
cdr3_nt: TGTGCCAGCAGTTTGTGGGACAACTACAATGAGCAGTTCTTC

v_call: TRBV5-1
d_call: -
clone_size: few
j_call: TRBJ2-1
cdr3_aa: CASTPSVSSYNEQFF
cdr3_nt: TGCGCCAGCACCCCTTCCGTGTCGTCCTACAATGAGCAGTTCTTC